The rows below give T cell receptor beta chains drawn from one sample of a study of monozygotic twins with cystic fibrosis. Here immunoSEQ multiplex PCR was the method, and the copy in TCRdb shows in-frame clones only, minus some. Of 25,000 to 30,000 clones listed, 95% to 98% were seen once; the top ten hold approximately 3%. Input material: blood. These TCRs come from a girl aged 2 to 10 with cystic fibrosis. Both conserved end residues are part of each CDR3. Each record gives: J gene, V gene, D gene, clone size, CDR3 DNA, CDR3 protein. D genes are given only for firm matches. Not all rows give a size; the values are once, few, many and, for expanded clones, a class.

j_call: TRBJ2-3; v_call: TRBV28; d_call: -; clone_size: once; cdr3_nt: TGTGCCAGCAGTCGGGGACACTCAGATACGCAGTATTTT; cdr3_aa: CASSRGHSDTQYF
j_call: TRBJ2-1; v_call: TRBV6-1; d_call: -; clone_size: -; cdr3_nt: TGTGCCAGCGGTAGACCGTACAATGAGCAGTTCTTC; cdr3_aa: CASGRPYNEQFF
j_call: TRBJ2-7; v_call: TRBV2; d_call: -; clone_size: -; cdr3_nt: TGTGCCAGCATTCCAGACACAGTCTACGAGCAGTACTTC; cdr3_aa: CASIPDTVYEQYF
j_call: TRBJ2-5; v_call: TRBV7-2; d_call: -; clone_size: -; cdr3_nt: TGTGCCAGCAGCCTGCAAGAGACCCAGTACTTC; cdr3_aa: CASSLQETQYF
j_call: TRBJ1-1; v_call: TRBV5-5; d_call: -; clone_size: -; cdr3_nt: TGTGCCAGCAGCCCGGGGCCCACGCGGGCTTTCTTT; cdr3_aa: CASSPGPTRAFF
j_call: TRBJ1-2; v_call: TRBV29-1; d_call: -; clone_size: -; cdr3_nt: TGCAGCGTTGAACCCCGTTTACCGGGTAACTATGGCTACACCTTC; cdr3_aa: CSVEPRLPGNYGYTF
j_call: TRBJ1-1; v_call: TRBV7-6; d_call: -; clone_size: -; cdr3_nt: TGTGCCAGCAGCCCCGACGGTGGGAACACTGAAGCTTTCTTT; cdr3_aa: CASSPDGGNTEAFF
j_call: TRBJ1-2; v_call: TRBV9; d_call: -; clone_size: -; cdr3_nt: TGTGCCAGCAGCCCTTCATCCGGGGACTATGGCTACACCTTC; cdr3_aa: CASSPSSGDYGYTF
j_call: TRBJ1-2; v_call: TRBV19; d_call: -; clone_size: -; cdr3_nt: TGTGCCAGTAGTATAATCGGGTGGGGAGCTAACTATGGCTACACCTTC; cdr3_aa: CASSIIGWGANYGYTF
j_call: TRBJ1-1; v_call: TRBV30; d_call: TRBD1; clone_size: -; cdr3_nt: TGTGCCTGGAGTGTAGCCCTGACAGGGGGGTACACTGAAGCTTTCTTT; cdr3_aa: CAWSVALTGGYTEAFF
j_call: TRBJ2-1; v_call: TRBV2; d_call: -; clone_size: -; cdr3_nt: TGTGCCAGCATTCCTAGCTCCTACAATGAGCAGTTCTTC; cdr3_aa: CASIPSSYNEQFF
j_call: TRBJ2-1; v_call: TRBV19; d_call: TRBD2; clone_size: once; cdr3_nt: TGTGCCAGTAGTATATCACTAGCGGATAATGAGCAGTTCTTC; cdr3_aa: CASSISLADNEQFF
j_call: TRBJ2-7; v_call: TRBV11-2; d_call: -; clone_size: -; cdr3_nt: TGTGCCAGCAGCTTCAGCACGACTGGGCAGGGGCAGCCCTACGAGCAGTACTTC; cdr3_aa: CASSFSTTGQGQPYEQYF
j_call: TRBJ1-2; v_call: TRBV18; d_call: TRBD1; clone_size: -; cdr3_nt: TGTGCCAGCTGGAGCGACAGGGGCCATGGCTACACCTTC; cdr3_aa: CASWSDRGHGYTF
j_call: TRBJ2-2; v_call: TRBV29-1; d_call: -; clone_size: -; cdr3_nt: TGCAGCGTTGAACTCATTGGACAGAGGAACACCGGGGAGCTGTTTTTT; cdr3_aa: CSVELIGQRNTGELFF
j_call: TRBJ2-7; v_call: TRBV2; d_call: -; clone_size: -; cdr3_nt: TGTGCCAGCAGTGACTCCTACGAGCAGTACTTC; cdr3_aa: CASSDSYEQYF
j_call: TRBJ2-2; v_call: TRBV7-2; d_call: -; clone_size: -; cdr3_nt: TGTGCCAGCAGCTTAGATCGCGTCGGGGAGCTGTTTTTT; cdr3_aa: CASSLDRVGELFF
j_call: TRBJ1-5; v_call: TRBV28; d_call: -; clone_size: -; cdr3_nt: TGTGCCAGCAGCTCTCTCCGGGCCCCTGGGGGCCCCCAGCCCCAGCATTTT; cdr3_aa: CASSSLRAPGGPQPQHF
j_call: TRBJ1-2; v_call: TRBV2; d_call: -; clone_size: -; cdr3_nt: TGTGCCAGCAGTGAGGTGGGTCCCCTTGGCTACACCTTC; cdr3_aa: CASSEVGPLGYTF
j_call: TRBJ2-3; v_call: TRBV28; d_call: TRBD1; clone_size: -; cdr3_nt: TGTGCCAGCAGCCCCGGACAGGGCCGACGCACAGATACGCAGTATTTT; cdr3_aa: CASSPGQGRRTDTQYF
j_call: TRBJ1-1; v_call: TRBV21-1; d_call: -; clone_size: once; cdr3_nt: -; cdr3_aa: CASSPWGGGSNTEAFF
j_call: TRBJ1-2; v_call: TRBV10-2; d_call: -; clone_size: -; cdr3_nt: TGCGCCAGCAGTGAGGCGGGTGGTGTCAAGGGCTACACCTTC; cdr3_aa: CASSEAGGVKGYTF
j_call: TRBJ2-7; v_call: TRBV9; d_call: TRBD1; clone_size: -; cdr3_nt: TGTGCCAGCAGCGCATGGACAGGGGGCGACGAGCAGTACTTC; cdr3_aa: CASSAWTGGDEQYF